These T cell receptor beta chains were read from a single sample in a study of shared clonotypes between healthy human individuals. Assay: immunoSEQ multiplex PCR; the TCRdb copy retains only in-frame clones and omits some. Among under 2,000,000 clones listed, 85% to 95% were seen once. Specimen: naive CD8+ T cells sorted from blood. These receptors were taken from a man younger than 30 in good health. CDR3s include the opening cysteine and the closing phenylalanine or tryptophan. The order of the fields is clone size, V gene, CDR3 length, D gene, J gene, CDR3 protein, CDR3 DNA. The D gene is left open where the match is weak. Part of the rows lack a size; the others show once, few, many or a class for expanded clones.

.	TRBV30	16	.	TRBJ1-3	CAWSPGVKSSGNTIYF	TGTGCCTGGAGTCCAGGGGTAAAGAGCTCTGGAAACACCATATATTTT
.	TRBV11-2	14	.	TRBJ2-7	CASSLVGAGDEQYF	TGTGCCAGCAGCTTAGTGGGGGCAGGGGACGAGCAGTACTTC
.	TRBV6-5	16	.	TRBJ2-7	CASSYSAGKVSYEQYF	TGTGCCAGCAGTTACTCGGCAGGGAAGGTCTCCTACGAGCAGTACTTC
.	TRBV2	14	.	TRBJ2-7	CASTPLFGAYEQYF	TGTGCCAGCACCCCCCTGTTTGGGGCCTACGAGCAGTACTTC
.	TRBV2	14	.	TRBJ2-2	CATRAVSNTGELFF	TGTGCCACCCGAGCGGTTTCGAACACCGGGGAGCTGTTTTTT
once	TRBV2	16	.	TRBJ1-5	CASSDTGGYSNQPQHF	TGTGCCAGCAGTGATACCGGAGGTTATAGCAATCAGCCCCAGCATTTT
.	TRBV9	13	.	TRBJ2-5	CASSSLGAETQYF	TGTGCCAGCAGCTCCCTCGGGGCAGAGACCCAGTACTTC
.	TRBV13	19	TRBD2	TRBJ2-5	CASSSSFSASGGFRETQYF	TGTGCCAGCAGCTCGTCATTTTCAGCTAGCGGGGGGTTTCGAGAGACCCAGTACTTC
.	TRBV5-5	14	TRBD1	TRBJ1-1	CASSLVRGWTEAFF	TGTGCCAGCAGCTTGGTCAGGGGGTGGACTGAAGCTTTCTTT
.	TRBV28	14	.	TRBJ2-2	CASSLVQYGGELFF	TGTGCCAGCAGTTTGGTACAGTACGGCGGGGAGCTGTTTTTT
.	TRBV28	13	.	TRBJ1-3	CASSVDTGNTIYF	TGTGCCAGCAGTGTGGACACTGGAAACACCATATATTTT
.	TRBV5-4	15	TRBD1	TRBJ2-7	CASSAGQGGTYEQYF	TGTGCCAGCAGCGCGGGACAGGGGGGGACCTACGAGCAGTACTTC
once	TRBV5-6	13	TRBD2	TRBJ2-1	CASSSGGYNEQFF	TGTGCCAGCAGCTCGGGGGGCTACAATGAGCAGTTCTTC
.	TRBV7-9	17	TRBD2	TRBJ2-2	CASSETGTSGEDGELFF	TGTGCCAGCAGCGAAACCGGGACTAGCGGCGAGGACGGGGAGCTGTTTTTT
once	TRBV7-7	18	.	TRBJ2-1	CASSLEVFGASSYNEQFF	TGTGCTAGCAGCTTAGAGGTGTTTGGGGCATCCTCCTACAATGAGCAGTTCTTC
once	TRBV5-1	14	TRBD1	TRBJ1-4	CASSEGQGLEKLFF	TGCGCCAGCAGCGAAGGACAGGGTCTGGAAAAACTGTTTTTT
few	TRBV7-9	15	TRBD1	TRBJ1-1	CASSLGQGEGTEAFF	TGTGCCAGCAGCTTAGGACAGGGGGAAGGCACTGAAGCTTTCTTT
.	TRBV27	12	.	TRBJ2-7	CASIAGNQEQYF	TGTGCCAGCATCGCAGGGAATCAAGAGCAGTACTTC
.	TRBV7-9	14	.	TRBJ2-3	CASSSPDRTDTQYF	TGTGCCAGCAGCTCCCCCGACAGAACAGATACGCAGTATTTT
.	TRBV4-3	20	.	TRBJ2-7	CASSQGGPKQPTEGLYEQYF	TGCGCCAGCAGCCAAGGAGGTCCGAAGCAGCCCACAGAAGGCCTCTACGAGCAGTACTTC
.	TRBV29-1	15	TRBD1	TRBJ1-2	CSVEDGGQEGEGYTF	TGCAGCGTTGAAGACGGGGGACAGGAGGGGGAAGGCTACACCTTC
once	TRBV6-1	19	TRBD1	TRBJ2-2	CASSEDALRTGPNTGELFF	TGTGCCAGCAGTGAAGATGCGTTACGGACAGGGCCAAACACCGGGGAGCTGTTTTTT
.	TRBV13	13	.	TRBJ2-1	CASRDQMLDEQFF	TGTGCCAGCAGGGACCAGATGCTGGATGAGCAGTTCTTC
.	TRBV19	13	.	TRBJ1-1	CASSIGSMAEAFF	TGTGCCAGTAGTATAGGGTCCATGGCTGAAGCTTTCTTT
.	TRBV9	15	TRBD2	TRBJ2-3	CASCASGFTTDTQYF	TGTGCCAGCTGCGCTAGCGGGTTCACCACAGATACGCAGTATTTT
.	TRBV5-4	14	.	TRBJ2-1	CASSLSGGVNEQFF	TGTGCCAGCAGCTTATCAGGGGGGGTCAATGAGCAGTTCTTC
.	TRBV27	16	.	TRBJ1-1	CASSLSTGGARTEAFF	TGTGCCAGCAGTTTATCGACGGGGGGCGCGCGAACTGAAGCTTTCTTT
.	TRBV7-8	14	.	TRBJ2-5	CASCSRQSQETQYF	TGTGCCAGTTGTTCGCGACAGAGCCAAGAGACCCAGTACTTC
once	TRBV28	11	.	TRBJ1-1	CASSLEPEAFF	TGTGCCAGCAGTTTAGAACCTGAAGCTTTCTTT
.	TRBV6-6	15	.	TRBJ2-2	CASRITGEGTGELFF	TGTGCCAGCAGAATTACAGGGGAGGGCACCGGGGAGCTGTTTTTT
.	TRBV5-4	14	.	TRBJ2-7	CASSLGDTKYEQYF	TGTGCCAGCAGCTTGGGGGACACCAAATACGAGCAGTACTTC